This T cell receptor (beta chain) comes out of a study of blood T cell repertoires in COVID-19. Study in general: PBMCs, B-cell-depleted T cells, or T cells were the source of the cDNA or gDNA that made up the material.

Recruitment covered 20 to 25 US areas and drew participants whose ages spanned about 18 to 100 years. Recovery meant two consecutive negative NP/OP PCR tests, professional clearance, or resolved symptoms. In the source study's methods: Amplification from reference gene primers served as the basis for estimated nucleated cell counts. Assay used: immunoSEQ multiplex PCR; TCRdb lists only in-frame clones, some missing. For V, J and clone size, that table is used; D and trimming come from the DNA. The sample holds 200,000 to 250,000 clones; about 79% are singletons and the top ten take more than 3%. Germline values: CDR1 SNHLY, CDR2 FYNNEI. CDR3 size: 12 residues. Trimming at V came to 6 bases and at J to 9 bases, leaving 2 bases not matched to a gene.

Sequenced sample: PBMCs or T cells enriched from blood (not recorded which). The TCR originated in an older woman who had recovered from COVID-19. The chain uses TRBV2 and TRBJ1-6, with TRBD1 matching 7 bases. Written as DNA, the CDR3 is TGTGCCAGCAGCTCAGGGGGTTCACCCCTCCACTTT. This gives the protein CASSSGGSPLHF.